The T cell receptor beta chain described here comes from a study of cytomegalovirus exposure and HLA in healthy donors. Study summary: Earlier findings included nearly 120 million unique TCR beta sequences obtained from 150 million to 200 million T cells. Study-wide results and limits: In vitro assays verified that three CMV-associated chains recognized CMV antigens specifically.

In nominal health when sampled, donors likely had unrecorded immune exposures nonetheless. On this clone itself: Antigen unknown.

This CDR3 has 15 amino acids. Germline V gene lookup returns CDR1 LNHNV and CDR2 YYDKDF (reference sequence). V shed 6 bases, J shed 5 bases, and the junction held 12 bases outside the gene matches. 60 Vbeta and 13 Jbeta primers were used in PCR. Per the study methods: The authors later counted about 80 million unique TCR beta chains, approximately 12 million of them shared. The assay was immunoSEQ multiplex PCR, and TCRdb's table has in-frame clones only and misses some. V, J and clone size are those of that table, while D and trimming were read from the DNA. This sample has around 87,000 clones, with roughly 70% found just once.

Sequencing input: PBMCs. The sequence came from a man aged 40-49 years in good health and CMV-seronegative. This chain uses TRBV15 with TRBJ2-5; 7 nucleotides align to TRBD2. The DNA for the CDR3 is TGTGCCACCAGTAGCCTGGACGGGAGGCGCGAGACCCAGTACTTC. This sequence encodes CATSSLDGRRETQYF.